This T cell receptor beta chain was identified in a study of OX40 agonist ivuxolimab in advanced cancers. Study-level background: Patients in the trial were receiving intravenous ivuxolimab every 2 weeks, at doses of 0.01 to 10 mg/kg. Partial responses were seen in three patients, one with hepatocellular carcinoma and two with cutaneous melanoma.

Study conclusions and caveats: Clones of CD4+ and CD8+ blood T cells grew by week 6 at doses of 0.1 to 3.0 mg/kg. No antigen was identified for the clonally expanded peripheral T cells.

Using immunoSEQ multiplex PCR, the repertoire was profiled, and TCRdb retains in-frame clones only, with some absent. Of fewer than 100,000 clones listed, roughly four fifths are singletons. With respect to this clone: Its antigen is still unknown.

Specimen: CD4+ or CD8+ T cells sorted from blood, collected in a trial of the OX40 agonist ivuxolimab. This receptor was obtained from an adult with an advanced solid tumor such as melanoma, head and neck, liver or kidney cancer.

CDR3 in amino acids: CASSMGGNTEAFF. CDR3 bases: TGTGCCAGTAGTATGGGCGGAAACACTGAAGCTTTCTTT. The chain is built from TRBV19 and TRBJ1-1; D not resolved. The CDR3 has 13 amino acids. Per germline, CDR1 LNHDA and CDR2 SQIVND (reference sequence). Trimming pared 3 bases from V and 2 bases from J, leaving 7 bases between.